This passage covers 28 T cell receptor beta chains from one sample sequenced in a study of cytomegalovirus exposure and HLA in healthy donors (dated 2017 in TCRdb). Library generation was performed with the immunoSEQ multiplex PCR assay. The multiplex PCR relied on a mix of 60 forward primers for TCR Vbeta segments and 13 reverse primers for TCR Jbeta segments. This is the immuneACCESS table as TCRdb keeps it, with only in-frame sequences that have V and J called. A part of the clones is gone; compared with another copy, unresolved V genes explain less than half, and the rest is unexplained. Present in this sample are fewer than 150,000 clones, 70% to 80% of which were seen just once. Almost 4% of the sample is taken by the ten largest. The specimen was PBMCs. The receptors stem from a man younger than 30 in good health and CMV-seronegative.

The chain carries TRBV28 and TRBJ1-2; D gene unclear. The germline V gene encodes CDR1 MDHEN and CDR2 SYDVKM. The CDR3 contains 15 residues. The V end was cut by 2 bases, the J end by 6 bases, with 16 bases between. The CDR3 region has the DNA TGTGCCAGCAGTTTAGGTCGGCCAGGCAACAATGGCTACACCTTC. It is translated as CASSLGRPGNNGYTF.

The CDR3: CATSIGHLNEKLFF. The CDR3 DNA is TGTGCCACCAGCATTGGACACCTTAATGAAAAACTGTTTTTT. The chain has TRBV15 and TRBJ1-4; D is perhaps TRBD1 (5 bases). The CDR3 contains 14 residues. Germline-derived CDR1 and CDR2 are LNHNV and YYDKDF (reference sequence). V lost 4 bases and J lost 4, with 10 bases in between.

To note about this clone: This CDR3 is also generated by other DNA sequences in the sample. This chain uses TRBV6-5 with TRBJ2-7; TRBD1 matches at 10 bases. V lost 3 bases and J lost 2; bases outside the gene matches: 4. CDR3 length equals 15 residues. Germline V gene lookup returns CDR1 MNHEY and CDR2 SVGAGI. The chain's CDR3 is CASSYLGTGAYEQYF. CDR3 sequence (DNA): TGTGCCAGCAGTTATTTGGGGACAGGGGCCTACGAGCAGTACTTC.

The chain is built from TRBV18 and TRBJ2-1; D not certain. V shed 7 bases and J shed 4 bases, with 20 bases lying between them. Germline CDR1 reads KGHSH; CDR2 reads LQKENI. The length of the CDR3 is 16 residues. Written as DNA, the CDR3 is TGTGCCAGCTATCCTCTGCTAGAGTCCAGATACAATGAGCAGTTCTTC. This sequence encodes CASYPLLESRYNEQFF.

J is TRBJ1-3 and V is TRBV6-6; 10 positions match TRBD1. The length of the CDR3 is 16 residues. CDR1 is MNHNY and CDR2 is SVGAGI in the germline V gene (reference sequence). The V and J ends lost 8 bases and 0 bases, in that order; junction bases with no gene match: 7. This CDR3 is CASGGQGLLSGNTIYF. The CDR3 DNA sequence: TGTGCCAGCGGGGGACAGGGGCTCCTCTCTGGAAACACCATATATTTT.

This clone was found a few times. The V and J genes are TRBV6-1 and TRBJ1-4; TRBD1 matches 11 bases. The CDR3 is made up of 15 amino acids. Germline V lookup: CDR1 MNHNS, CDR2 SASEGT. With 0 bases clipped from V and 9 bases from J, the junction kept 3 bases outside the gene matches. In DNA form, the CDR3 reads TGTGCCAGCAGTGAAGCTGGGACAGGGGGTCAAAAACTGTTTTTT. This gives the protein CASSEAGTGGQKLFF.

The chain uses TRBV6-4 and TRBJ1-2, with 9 bases lining up with TRBD1. Germline CDR1 MRHNA, CDR2 SNTAGT. V was pared by 2 bases and J by 2 bases, with 3 bases of the junction left unmatched. The CDR3 runs 15 residues. The CDR3 DNA is TGTGCCAGCAGTGACACCGGGACAGGGAACTATGGCTACACCTTC. Encoded protein: CASSDTGTGNYGYTF.

In DNA, the CDR3 is TGTGCCAGCAGCGTAAGGCAGGGGCCATACTACGAGCAGTACTTC. Amino acid sequence: CASSVRQGPYYEQYF. The rearrangement uses TRBV9 and TRBJ2-7; perhaps TRBD1 as D (6 bases). Germline V gene lookup returns CDR1 SGDLS and CDR2 YYNGEE. Trimming shortened V by 1 base and J by 3 bases, and 14 bases separated the two germline ends. This CDR3 spans 15 amino acids.

V gene TRBV18 combines with J gene TRBJ2-7, with TRBD1 matching over 8 bases. V dropped 2 bases and J dropped 3; count of bases not matched to a gene: 3. Germline V lookup: CDR1 KGHSH, CDR2 LQKENI. The CDR3 has 14 amino acids. The CDR3 region has the DNA TGTGCCAGCTCACCAGAGACAGGGGACTACGAGCAGTACTTC. Its translation is CASSPETGDYEQYF.

The chain joins TRBV9 to TRBJ2-5; 9 nucleotides align to TRBD2. V dropped 3 bases and J dropped 2; count of bases not matched to a gene: 11. This CDR3 is 17 amino acids long. Germline CDR1 reads SGDLS; CDR2 reads YYNGEE. CDR3 region: CASSAPGTSLVQETQYF. In nucleotides, the CDR3 is TGTGCCAGCAGCGCCCCCGGGACTAGCCTTGTTCAAGAGACCCAGTACTTC.

This chain joins TRBV6-1 and TRBJ1-2; TRBD1 matches 8 bases. This CDR3 spans 14 amino acids. Germline V gives CDR1 MNHNS, CDR2 SASEGT. The V segment lost 5 bases and the J segment 3 bases; nucleotides outside the gene matches: 5. The CDR3 is CASSNDRGDYGYTF. DNA for the CDR3: TGTGCCAGCAGTAACGACAGGGGCGACTATGGCTACACCTTC.

This clone has only one observation. The CDR3 coding sequence is TGTGCCAGTATTTCAACAGGGGGGAATCAGCCCCAGCATTTT. Amino acid sequence: CASISTGGNQPQHF. The J gene is TRBJ1-5, the V gene TRBV19; 8 positions agree with TRBD1. From germline, CDR1 is LNHDA and CDR2 SQIVND (reference sequence). J was trimmed by 4 bases and V by 7 bases; bases with no gene match: 6. The CDR3 runs to 14 residues.

This clone was seen just once. The chain carries TRBV6-1 and TRBJ1-2; 8 bases align to TRBD1. V shed 5 bases, J shed 4 bases, and the junction held 9 bases outside the gene matches. Germline-derived CDR1 and CDR2 are MNHNS and SASEGT. This CDR3 has 15 amino acids. The CDR3 region has the DNA TGTGCCAGCAGTCCACAGGGGGGGACTGTCTATGGCTACACCTTC. This codes for CASSPQGGTVYGYTF.

The chain combines TRBV27 with TRBJ1-4; weak D call: TRBD1 (6 bases). Looked up from germline, CDR1 is MNHEY and CDR2 is SMNVEV (reference sequence). Trimming took off 3 bases at V and 8 bases at J, with 13 bases between the two ends. This CDR3 comprises 14 residues. Here the CDR3 DNA reads TGTGCCAGCAGTTTGCAGGGGTCGCGAGAAAAACTGTTTTTT. It translates to CASSLQGSREKLFF.

The chain joins TRBV5-1 to TRBJ2-5; 12 bases are shared with TRBD2. From germline, CDR1 is SGHRS and CDR2 YFSETQ. The CDR3 consists of 17 residues. The J segment lost 5 bases and the V segment lost 0 bases, leaving 8 bases of the junction unmatched. The CDR3 protein is CASSLALAGGPRETQYF. In DNA, the CDR3 is TGCGCCAGCAGCTTGGCTCTAGCGGGAGGGCCGCGGGAGACCCAGTACTTC. Supplemented by reference TRBV5-1 and TRBJ2-5, the full variable domain reads KAGVTQTPRYLIKTRGQQVTLSCSPISGHRSVSWYQQTPGQGLQFLFEYFSETQRNKGNFPGRFSGRQFSNSRSEMNVSTLELGDSALYLCASSLALAGGPRETQYFGPGTRLLVL.

The V and J genes are TRBV2 and TRBJ2-7, with 8 nucleotides matching TRBD1. The germline gives CDR1 SNHLY, CDR2 FYNNEI. The junction had 2 bases not matched to a gene; V was cut back by 4 bases and J by 3 bases. The CDR3 consists of 13 residues. CDR3 amino acids: CASSADRVYEQYF. The CDR3 DNA reads as TGTGCCAGCAGTGCGGACAGGGTCTACGAGCAGTACTTC.

This clone was counted a single time. J is TRBJ2-1 and V is TRBV27; 8 bases agree with TRBD2. Per germline, CDR1 MNHEY and CDR2 SMNVEV (reference sequence). The V and J ends lost 2 bases and 8 bases, in that order; junction bases with no gene match: 8. This CDR3 region has 15 residues. CDR3 bases: TGTGCCAGCAGTTTAACGGGAGGGCCTTACCATGAGCAGTTCTTC. As protein: CASSLTGGPYHEQFF.

V and J are TRBV7-2 and TRBJ1-1; D gene uncertain. This CDR3 region has 15 residues. V lost 0 bases, J lost 5 bases, and 13 bases lay in between. Germline V CDR1 and CDR2: SGHTA, FQGNSA. The CDR3, as DNA: TGTGCCAGCAGCTTAGCGCTACCAGCGCGGACTGAAGCTTTCTTT. Encoded protein: CASSLALPARTEAFF.

V and J are TRBV10-3 and TRBJ1-1; 9 bases are shared with TRBD1. V dropped 6 bases and J dropped 0; count of bases not matched to a gene: 2. The CDR3 runs 14 residues. Germline assignment: CDR1 ENHRY and CDR2 SYGVKD. The CDR3 loop is CAISGQGLNTEAFF. CDR3 nucleotides: TGTGCCATCAGCGGACAGGGGCTGAACACTGAAGCTTTCTTT.

The gene calls are TRBV6-5 and TRBJ1-2; D gene ambiguous. Trimming took off 2 bases at V and 3 bases at J, with 16 bases between the two ends. From germline, CDR1 is MNHEY and CDR2 SVGAGI. The length of the CDR3 is 16 residues. As DNA, the CDR3 is TGTGCCAGCAGTTACCACAACAATGGACTTGACTATGGCTACACCTTC. Amino acids: CASSYHNNGLDYGYTF.

This clone was seen a few times. The chain joins TRBV5-6 to TRBJ2-7; 8 positions agree with TRBD1. The ends lost 0 bases at V and 0 bases at J; junction bases unmatched: 5. Looked up from germline, CDR1 is SGHDT and CDR2 is YYEEEE. CDR3 length: 16 amino acids. The CDR3 coding sequence is TGTGCCAGCAGCTTGGAGGGGACAGGTTACTCCTACGAGCAGTACTTC. This translates into CASSLEGTGYSYEQYF.

The V call is TRBV18, the J call TRBJ2-7; 8 nucleotides line up with TRBD1. J gave up 3 bases and V 2 bases, and 15 bases lay outside the gene matches. Germline CDR1 reads KGHSH; CDR2 reads LQKENI. The CDR3 has 18 amino acids. CDR3 DNA: TGTGCCAGCTCACCAATGGCGGGGACAGGCGCAAATCACTACGAGCAGTACTTC. Translating gives CASSPMAGTGANHYEQYF.

The chain is built from TRBV6-1 and TRBJ2-3; unclear D gene. Germline-derived CDR1 and CDR2 are MNHNS and SASEGT. The CDR3 runs to 15 residues. Trimming left V 6 bases short and J 0 bases short, with 13 bases between. The CDR3 sequence: CASSGRSSSTDTQYF. The CDR3 nucleotides read TGTGCCAGCAGCGGCAGGTCTTCTAGCACAGATACGCAGTATTTT.

CDR3 nucleotide sequence: TGTGCCAGCAGCAAAGGGAGGGGGCGGTGCTCTGGAAACACCATATATTTT. It specifies CASSKGRGRCSGNTIYF. The chain carries TRBV21-1 and TRBJ1-3; TRBD1, as called in the table, went unchecked against the DNA. TRBV21-1 is given as a pseudogene. The CDR3 is 17 amino acids.

The rearrangement links TRBV19 to TRBJ2-7; maybe TRBD1 (5 bases). Germline V gene data show CDR1 as LNHDA and CDR2 as SQIVND (reference sequence). The CDR3 sequence is 12 residues long. V was clipped by 9 bases and J by 4 bases, with 13 bases between them. CDR3 sequence: CASSQNRYEQYF. CDR3 coding DNA: TGTGCCAGCTCCCAAAACAGGTACGAGCAGTACTTC. The full variable domain, completed using reference TRBV19 and TRBJ2-7, is DGGITQSPKYLFRKEGQNVTLSCEQNLNHDAMYWYRQDPGQGLRLIYYSQIVNDFQKGDIAEGYSVSREKKESFPLTVTSAQKNPTAFYLCASSQNRYEQYFGPGTRLTVT.

This clone has a single count. The chain couples TRBV2 to TRBJ2-1; TRBD2 matches 11 bases. Germline lookup yields CDR1 SNHLY and CDR2 FYNNEI. Trimming at V came to 7 bases and at J to 8 bases, leaving 13 bases not matched to a gene. The CDR3 extends over 16 amino acids. The CDR3 spells CASKSSGGAVVDEQFF. Written as DNA, the CDR3 is TGTGCCAGCAAGAGTAGCGGGGGGGCAGTCGTCGATGAGCAGTTCTTC.

The rearrangement links TRBV7-9 to TRBJ1-5; 8 nucleotides agree with TRBD1. The CDR3 runs 15 residues. V lost 5 bases and J lost 1; bases outside the gene matches: 4. Germline CDR1 reads SEHNR; CDR2 reads FQNEAQ (reference sequence). The CDR3 sequence: CASSVGQGSNQPQHF. DNA of the CDR3: TGTGCCAGCAGCGTCGGACAGGGAAGCAATCAGCCCCAGCATTTT. The full variable domain, in which reference TRBV7-9 and TRBJ1-5 provide the parts outside the CDR3, is DTGVSQNPRHKITKRGQNVTFRCDPISEHNRLYWYRQTLGQGPEFLTYFQNEAQLEKSRLLSDRFSAERPKGSFSTLEIQRTEQGDSAMYLCASSVGQGSNQPQHFGDGTRLSIL.

V is TRBV11-2 and J is TRBJ1-2, with 9 bases that match TRBD1. Germline V CDR1 and CDR2: SGHAT, FQNNGV. V was clipped by 5 bases and J by 10 bases; unmatched bases: 8. The CDR3 covers 13 residues. DNA of the CDR3: TGTGCCAGCAGCCCGGGACAGGGTTTAATCTACACCTTC. Translating it yields CASSPGQGLIYTF.